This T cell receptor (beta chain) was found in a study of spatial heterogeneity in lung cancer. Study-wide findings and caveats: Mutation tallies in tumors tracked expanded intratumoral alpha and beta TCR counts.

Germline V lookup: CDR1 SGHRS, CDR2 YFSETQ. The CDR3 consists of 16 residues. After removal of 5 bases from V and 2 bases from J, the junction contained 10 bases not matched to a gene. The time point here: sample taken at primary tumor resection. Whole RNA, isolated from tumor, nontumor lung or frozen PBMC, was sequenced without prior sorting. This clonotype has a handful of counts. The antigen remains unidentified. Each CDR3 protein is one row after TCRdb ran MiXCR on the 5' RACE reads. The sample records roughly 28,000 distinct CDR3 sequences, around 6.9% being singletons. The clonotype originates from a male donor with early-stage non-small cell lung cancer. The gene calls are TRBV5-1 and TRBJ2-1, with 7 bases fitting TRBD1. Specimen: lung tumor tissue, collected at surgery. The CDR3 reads CASSRTTGATYNEQFF. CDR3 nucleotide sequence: TGCGCCAGCAGTCGCACCACAGGGGCCACCTACAATGAGCAGTTCTTC.